One and the same sample provided the 25 T cell receptor beta chains below, sequenced in a study of molecular identifiers for immune sequencing clone quantification. A single record per CDR3 protein comes from TCRdb applying MiXCR to the PCR reads. This sample has approximately 680,000 distinct CDR3 sequences, with over 25% found just once. Specimen: naive CD8+ T cells from blood, with Jurkat cell RNA spiked in. The subset is: FACS-sorted CD8+CD4-CCR7+CD45RA+ naive T cells. These receptors all come from a human donor in good health. Some libraries in this study had Jurkat cell RNA spiked in.

Concerning this clonotype: This may come from a read error, since a much larger clone is one base off. The chain is built from TRBV29-1 and TRBJ2-7, with D maybe TRBD1 (7 bases). The CDR3 is 16 amino acids. The germline CDR1 and CDR2 sequences are SQVTM and ANQGSEA. The CDR3 nucleotides read TGCAGCGTTGAAGATCAGTCGGGGACAGCGGACTACGGGCAGTACTTC. Its protein product is CSVEDQSGTADYGQYF.

The chain is built from TRBV18 and TRBJ2-5; TRBD1 agrees at 10 bases. Germline loops: CDR1 KGHSH, CDR2 LQKENI. The CDR3 covers 15 residues. J was trimmed by 5 bases and V by 5 bases; bases with no gene match: 8. CDR3 region: CASSRWTGGLETQYF. In nucleotides, the CDR3 is TGTGCCAGCTCAAGATGGACAGGGGGGCTGGAGACCCAGTACTTC.

This chain links TRBV9 with TRBJ2-2, with 8 bases aligning to TRBD2. The CDR3 spans 17 residues. The V gene end was trimmed by 1 base and the J gene end by 3 bases; junction bases not matched to a gene: 8. Germline V gene lookup returns CDR1 SGDLS and CDR2 YYNGEE. The CDR3, as DNA: TGTGCCAGCAGCGTAAATGAACGGGAGGGCCACACCGGGGAGCTGTTTTTT. It encodes CASSVNEREGHTGELFF.

The table lists this clonotype with a few counts. The CDR3 is CASSQDRSGYTF. CDR3 nucleotides: TGTGCCAGCTCACAAGACAGGTCTGGCTACACCTTC. V gene TRBV18 combines with J gene TRBJ1-2, with TRBD1 as a possible D gene (6 bases). Germline CDR1 KGHSH, CDR2 LQKENI. The germline V and J ends were trimmed by 4 bases and 7 bases, with 10 bases remaining between them. The CDR3 length is 12 residues.

The sample holds a few counts of this clonotype. The CDR3 DNA follows: TGCGCCAGCAGCCAAGATATCTCCTACGAGCAGTACTTC. As protein: CASSQDISYEQYF. The chain is built from TRBV4-3 and TRBJ2-7, with D uncertain. There are 13 residues in the CDR3. Germline CDR1 is LGHNA and CDR2 is YSLEER. Trimming removed 0 bases from V and 0 bases from J, with 3 bases in between.

The chain has TRBV7-9 and TRBJ2-5; D is perhaps TRBD1 (6 bases). V lost 5 bases and J 4 bases, leaving 11 bases between the germline ends. Germline V CDR1 and CDR2: SEHNR, FQNEAQ (reference sequence). The CDR3 is 13 residues long. DNA for the CDR3: TGTGCCAGCAGCATACAGGGCCGAGAGACCCAGTACTTC. It translates to CASSIQGRETQYF.

This clonotype was recorded once. It may be a read error: a sequence one base away is much more abundant. The chain has TRBV9 and TRBJ2-2; 8 bases map to TRBD1. Looked up from germline, CDR1 is SGDLS and CDR2 is YYNGEE. Trimming at V came to 7 bases and at J to 4 bases, leaving 12 bases not matched to a gene. This CDR3 has 16 amino acids. The CDR3 DNA follows: TGTGCCAGCGGCGGACAGGGCATCAGCCTCACCGGGGAGCTGTTTTTT. Its translation is CASGGQGISLTGELFF.

This clonotype was seen more than once but under ten times. A much larger clone differs by one base, so this may be a read error. This chain links TRBV7-9 with TRBJ1-4; the D gene is possibly TRBD1 (5 bases). This CDR3 is built from 16 residues. Looked up from germline, CDR1 is SEHNR and CDR2 is FQNEAQ (reference sequence). The CDR3 protein is CASSQTDSATNEKLLF. The CDR3 bases are TGTGCCAGCAGTCAAACCGACAGTGCAACTAATGAAAAACTGCTTTTT.

This clonotype was found many times. The chain uses TRBV29-1 and TRBJ2-7; a weak D match, TRBD2 (7 bases). This CDR3 has 16 amino acids. V was cut by 3 bases and J by 1 base, with 19 bases left in between. CDR1 SQVTM and CDR2 ANQGSEA come from the germline V gene. CDR3 residues: CSVDRRGEGLSYEQYF. The DNA for the CDR3 is TGCAGCGTTGACCGTAGGGGGGAGGGCCTTTCCTACGAGCAGTACTTC.

V and J are TRBV7-3 and TRBJ2-3; 9 bases agree with TRBD2. Germline CDR1 SGHTA, CDR2 FQGTGA. Unmatched junction bases numbered 4, after V lost 5 bases and J lost 1 base. This CDR3 spans 15 amino acids. As DNA, the CDR3 is TGTGCCAGCAGCCCGAGCGGGAGGCGCACAGATACGCAGTATTTT. As protein: CASSPSGRRTDTQYF. Full variable domain (outside the CDR3, taken from reference TRBV7-3 and TRBJ2-3): GAGVSQTPSNKVTEKGKYVELRCDPISGHTALYWYRQSLGQGPEFLIYFQGTGAADDSGLPNDRFFAVRPEGSVSTLKIQRTERGDSAVYLCASSPSGRRTDTQYFGPGTRLTVL.

Points on this clonotype: A read error may be the cause here, since a much bigger clone is one base away. This likely comes from a read error, as the CDR3 has no conserved phenylalanine or tryptophan at its end. The rearrangement joins TRBV30 to TRBJ2-1; D is possibly TRBD2 (5 bases). With 4 bases removed from V and 5 bases from J, the gap between germline ends came to 6 bases. Germline V gene sequence: CDR1 GTSNPN, CDR2 SVGIG (reference sequence). CDR3 length equals 11 residues. For the CDR3, the DNA is TGTGCCTGGACCGGGGACAATGAGCAGTTCTCC. Translated: CAWTGDNEQFS.

This clonotype was recorded many times. This chain uses TRBV7-4 with TRBJ2-3, with D perhaps matching TRBD1 (5 bases). The CDR3 length is 15 residues. Looked up from germline, CDR1 is SGHVT and CDR2 is SQSDAQ. Trimming took 4 bases from V and 1 from J, leaving 12 bases between them. The CDR3 loop reads CASSCPRDCTDTQYF. CDR3 DNA sequence: TGTGCCAGCAGCTGTCCCAGGGATTGCACAGATACGCAGTATTTT. Full variable domain (outside the CDR3, taken from reference TRBV7-4 and TRBJ2-3): GAGVSQSPRYKVAKRGRDVALRCDSISGHVTLYWYRQTLGQGSEVLTYSQSDAQRDKSGRPSGRFSAERPERSVSTLKIQRTEQGDSAVYLCASSCPRDCTDTQYFGPGTRLTVL.

The chain employs TRBV4-3 and TRBJ2-7; no clear D. Germline CDR1 and CDR2: LGHNA and YSLEER. The CDR3 is made up of 15 amino acids. With 0 bases removed from V and 5 bases from J, the gap between germline ends came to 14 bases. DNA of the CDR3: TGCGCCAGCAGCCAAGAGGTAATGGGGATCAACGAGCAGTACTTC. This translates into CASSQEVMGINEQYF.

This clonotype has ten or more counts. The V and J genes are TRBV29-1 and TRBJ2-7, with 7 bases aligning to TRBD1. V lost 3 bases and J lost 7; bases outside the gene matches: 9. The CDR3 totals 13 residues. The germline V gene has CDR1 SQVTM and CDR2 ANQGSEA. This CDR3 reads CSVDRRGGGEQYF. The CDR3 nucleotides read TGCAGCGTTGATAGGCGAGGGGGCGGGGAGCAGTACTTC.

This clonotype was detected many times. This chain uses TRBV6-2 or TRBV6-3 with TRBJ1-5; TRBD1 might be the D (5 bases). The ends were cut back, 0 bases at V and 5 bases at J, with 8 bases in the middle. The CDR3 spans 14 residues. CDR1 and CDR2 from the germline V gene are MNHEY and SVGEGT. In nucleotides, the CDR3 is TGTGCCAGCAGTTACTCGTGGGGGGATCAGCCCCAGCATTTT. Amino acid sequence: CASSYSWGDQPQHF.

Ten or more counts support this clonotype. V usage is TRBV4-3 and J usage is TRBJ1-5; tentative D call: TRBD1 (5 bases). The CDR3 has 16 residues. V lost 2 bases, J lost 0 bases, and 11 bases lay in between. The germline V gene has CDR1 LGHNA and CDR2 YSLEER. CDR3 in DNA: TGCGCCAGCAGCCAATCCCGGGACGGTAGCAATCAGCCCCAGCATTTT. Its protein product is CASSQSRDGSNQPQHF.

This clonotype was observed many times. V usage is TRBV27 and J usage is TRBJ2-7; D not resolved. The CDR3 covers 13 residues. Germline CDR1 reads MNHEY; CDR2 reads SMNVEV (reference sequence). The ends were cut back, 0 bases at V and 6 bases at J, with 9 bases in the middle. DNA for the CDR3: TGTGCCAGCAGTTTATCAGGGCCCAGCGAGCAGTACTTC. This codes for CASSLSGPSEQYF.

This clonotype was counted only a few times. The V and J genes are TRBV7-9 and TRBJ2-7, with unresolved D. Trimming shortened V by 6 bases and J by 3 bases, and 9 bases separated the two germline ends. The CDR3 consists of 12 residues. CDR1 and CDR2 from the germline V gene are SEHNR and FQNEAQ (reference sequence). The CDR3 is CASSLTFYEQYF. CDR3 bases: TGTGCCAGCAGTCTTACCTTCTACGAGCAGTACTTC.

There are many counts of this clonotype. For the CDR3, the DNA is TGTGCCTGGAGTGATCTTCGGAGTACGACAGATACGCAGTATTTT. Encoded protein: CAWSDLRSTTDTQYF. V usage is TRBV30 and J usage is TRBJ2-3; D uncertain. Germline assignment: CDR1 GTSNPN and CDR2 SVGIG (reference sequence). The CDR3 is made up of 15 amino acids. V shed 1 base and J shed 3 bases, with 14 bases lying between them.

A note on this clonotype: At one end, the junction sequence differs from germline, possibly due to a read error. This chain links TRBV30 with TRBJ2-7; no definite D call. CDR3 length equals 11 residues. Germline CDR1 reads GTSNPN; CDR2 reads SVGIG (reference sequence). CDR3 DNA: TGTGCCTGGAGTGCCTCCTACGGGCAGTACTTC. As protein: CAWSASYGQYF.

The chain recombines TRBV9 with TRBJ2-1; D is unresolved. From germline, CDR1 is SGDLS and CDR2 YYNGEE. The CDR3 sequence is 15 residues long. Trimming took 0 bases from V and 2 from J, leaving 9 bases between them. CDR3 DNA: TGTGCCAGCAGCGTAGGCGCCGGTACCTACAATGAGCAGTTCTTC. This sequence encodes CASSVGAGTYNEQFF.

The chain combines TRBV27 with TRBJ1-1; D might be TRBD1 (6 bases). The CDR3 consists of 14 residues. V lost 3 bases and J lost 4, with 12 bases in between. The germline CDR1 and CDR2 sequences are MNHEY and SMNVEV (reference sequence). The DNA for the CDR3 is TGTGCCAGCAGTTTTAGGGCAGGGGCCACTGAAGCTTTCTTT. Residues: CASSFRAGATEAFF.

In its sample, this clonotype was seen many times. The V gene is TRBV10-3, the J gene TRBJ1-5, with 9 bases lining up with TRBD1. CDR1 is ENHRY, CDR2 SYGVKD, per germline. This CDR3 is built from 15 residues. Trimming at V came to 2 bases and at J to 3 bases, leaving 2 bases not matched to a gene. The CDR3 here is CAISETGGVNQPQHF. CDR3 in DNA: TGTGCCATCAGTGAGACAGGGGGCGTCAATCAGCCCCAGCATTTT.

Regarding this clonotype: With a much larger clone just one base away, this may be a read error. The chain carries TRBV7-9 and TRBJ1-5; TRBD1 matches at 8 bases. Germline-derived CDR1 and CDR2 are SEHNR and FQNEAQ (reference sequence). The CDR3 is 17 amino acids. In DNA, the CDR3 is TGTGTCAGCAGCCGAAATACAGGGGGTAATAGCAATCAGCCCCAGCATTTT. This gives the protein CVSSRNTGGNSNQPQHF.

This clonotype showed up just a few times. This chain uses TRBV4-3 with TRBJ2-2; D remains ambiguous. From germline, CDR1 is LGHNA and CDR2 YSLEER. Trimming took off 0 bases at V and 5 bases at J, with 7 bases between the two ends. This CDR3 has 14 amino acids. The CDR3 DNA reads TGCGCCAGCAGCCAAGATTCGGAAACCGGGGAGCTGTTTTTT. Translated: CASSQDSETGELFF.